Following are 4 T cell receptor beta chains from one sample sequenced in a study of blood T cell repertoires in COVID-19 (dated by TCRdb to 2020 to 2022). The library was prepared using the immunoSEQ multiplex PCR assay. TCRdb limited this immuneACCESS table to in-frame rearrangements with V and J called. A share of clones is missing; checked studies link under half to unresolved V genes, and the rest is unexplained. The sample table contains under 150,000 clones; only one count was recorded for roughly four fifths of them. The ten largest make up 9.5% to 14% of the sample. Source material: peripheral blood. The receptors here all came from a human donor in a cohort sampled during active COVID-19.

The CDR3 nucleotides are TGTGCCAGCAGCCAACTAAACTATGGCTACACCTTC. Its protein is CASSQLNYGYTF. The genes are TRBV3-1 (or the pseudogene TRBV3-2) and TRBJ1-2; D remains unclear. Per the germline V gene, CDR1 is LGHDT and CDR2 is YNNKEL (reference sequence). This CDR3 spans 12 amino acids. V lost 2 bases to trimming and J lost 2 bases, with 3 bases between them.

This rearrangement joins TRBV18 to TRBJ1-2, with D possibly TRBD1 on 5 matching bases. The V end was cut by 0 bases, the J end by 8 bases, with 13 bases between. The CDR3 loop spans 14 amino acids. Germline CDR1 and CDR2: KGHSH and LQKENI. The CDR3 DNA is TGTGCCAGCTCACCACCTCTTGGAGGGGAAGGCTACACCTTC. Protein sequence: CASSPPLGGEGYTF.

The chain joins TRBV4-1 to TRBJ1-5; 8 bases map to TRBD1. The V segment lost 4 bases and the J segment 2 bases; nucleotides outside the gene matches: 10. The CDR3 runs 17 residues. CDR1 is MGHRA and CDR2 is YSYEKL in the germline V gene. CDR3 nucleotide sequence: TGCGCCAGCAGCCGCACTCCGGGACAGGACGGCAATCAGCCCCAGCATTTT. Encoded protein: CASSRTPGQDGNQPQHF.

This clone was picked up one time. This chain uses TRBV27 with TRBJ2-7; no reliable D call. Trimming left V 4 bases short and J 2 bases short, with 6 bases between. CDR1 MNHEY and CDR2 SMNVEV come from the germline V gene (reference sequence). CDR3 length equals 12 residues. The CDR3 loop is CASSSLTYEQYF. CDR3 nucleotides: TGTGCCAGCAGTTCACTCACCTACGAGCAGTACTTC.